The present entry profiles one T cell receptor (beta chain) with its context. Antigen specificity is unknown. This record belongs to a study of T cell responses to AZD1222 COVID-19 vaccine. Study in general: Timing groups of about 4 and about 12 weeks for second doses were pooled. General study findings and limits: Only a handful of AZD1222 recipients, several in all, had baseline seropositivity. The peak T cell response came first, and repertoires were sampled only after it.

Repertoires were generated with immunoSEQ multiplex PCR, while TCRdb's copy carries only in-frame clones and drops some. The repertoire includes under 150,000 clones, about 91% of them detected once, and around 2.8% sits in the top ten. V dropped 5 bases and J dropped 3; count of bases not matched to a gene: 4. Germline assignment: CDR1 LGHNA and CDR2 YSLEER. This CDR3 has 14 amino acids. The sequence derives from an adult in good health. The rearrangement joins TRBV4-3 to TRBJ2-7; 10 bases match TRBD2. The sequenced sample was peripheral blood, obtained on day 0 of AZD1222 vaccination. Here the CDR3 reads CASSTWTSGYEQYF. DNA of the CDR3: TGCGCCAGCAGCACATGGACTAGCGGCTACGAGCAGTACTTC.